This T cell receptor beta chain stems from a study of cytomegalovirus exposure and HLA in healthy donors. Primers included in the PCR were 60 Vbeta and 13 Jbeta primers. Only in-frame clones appear in the TCRdb table, and some are missing; sequencing was by immunoSEQ multiplex PCR. This sample's clone table lists about 140,000 clones. The CDR3 totals 15 residues. Deletions cut 0 bases from V and 1 base from J, with 8 bases between. The germline gives CDR1 SGHAT, CDR2 FQDESV (reference sequence). The source is a woman under 30 in good health and CMV-seronegative. The chain is built from TRBV11-1 and TRBJ2-3; D remains unclear. Sample: PBMCs. The CDR3 is CASSLALGGTDTQYF. CDR3 DNA: TGTGCCAGCAGCTTAGCCCTAGGAGGCACAGATACGCAGTATTTT. Full variable domain (missing parts from reference TRBV11-1 and TRBJ2-3): EAEVAQSPRYKITEKSQAVAFWCDPISGHATLYWYRQILGQGPELLVQFQDESVVDDSQLPKDRFSAERLKGVDSTLKIQPAELGDSAMYLCASSLALGGTDTQYFGPGTRLTVL.